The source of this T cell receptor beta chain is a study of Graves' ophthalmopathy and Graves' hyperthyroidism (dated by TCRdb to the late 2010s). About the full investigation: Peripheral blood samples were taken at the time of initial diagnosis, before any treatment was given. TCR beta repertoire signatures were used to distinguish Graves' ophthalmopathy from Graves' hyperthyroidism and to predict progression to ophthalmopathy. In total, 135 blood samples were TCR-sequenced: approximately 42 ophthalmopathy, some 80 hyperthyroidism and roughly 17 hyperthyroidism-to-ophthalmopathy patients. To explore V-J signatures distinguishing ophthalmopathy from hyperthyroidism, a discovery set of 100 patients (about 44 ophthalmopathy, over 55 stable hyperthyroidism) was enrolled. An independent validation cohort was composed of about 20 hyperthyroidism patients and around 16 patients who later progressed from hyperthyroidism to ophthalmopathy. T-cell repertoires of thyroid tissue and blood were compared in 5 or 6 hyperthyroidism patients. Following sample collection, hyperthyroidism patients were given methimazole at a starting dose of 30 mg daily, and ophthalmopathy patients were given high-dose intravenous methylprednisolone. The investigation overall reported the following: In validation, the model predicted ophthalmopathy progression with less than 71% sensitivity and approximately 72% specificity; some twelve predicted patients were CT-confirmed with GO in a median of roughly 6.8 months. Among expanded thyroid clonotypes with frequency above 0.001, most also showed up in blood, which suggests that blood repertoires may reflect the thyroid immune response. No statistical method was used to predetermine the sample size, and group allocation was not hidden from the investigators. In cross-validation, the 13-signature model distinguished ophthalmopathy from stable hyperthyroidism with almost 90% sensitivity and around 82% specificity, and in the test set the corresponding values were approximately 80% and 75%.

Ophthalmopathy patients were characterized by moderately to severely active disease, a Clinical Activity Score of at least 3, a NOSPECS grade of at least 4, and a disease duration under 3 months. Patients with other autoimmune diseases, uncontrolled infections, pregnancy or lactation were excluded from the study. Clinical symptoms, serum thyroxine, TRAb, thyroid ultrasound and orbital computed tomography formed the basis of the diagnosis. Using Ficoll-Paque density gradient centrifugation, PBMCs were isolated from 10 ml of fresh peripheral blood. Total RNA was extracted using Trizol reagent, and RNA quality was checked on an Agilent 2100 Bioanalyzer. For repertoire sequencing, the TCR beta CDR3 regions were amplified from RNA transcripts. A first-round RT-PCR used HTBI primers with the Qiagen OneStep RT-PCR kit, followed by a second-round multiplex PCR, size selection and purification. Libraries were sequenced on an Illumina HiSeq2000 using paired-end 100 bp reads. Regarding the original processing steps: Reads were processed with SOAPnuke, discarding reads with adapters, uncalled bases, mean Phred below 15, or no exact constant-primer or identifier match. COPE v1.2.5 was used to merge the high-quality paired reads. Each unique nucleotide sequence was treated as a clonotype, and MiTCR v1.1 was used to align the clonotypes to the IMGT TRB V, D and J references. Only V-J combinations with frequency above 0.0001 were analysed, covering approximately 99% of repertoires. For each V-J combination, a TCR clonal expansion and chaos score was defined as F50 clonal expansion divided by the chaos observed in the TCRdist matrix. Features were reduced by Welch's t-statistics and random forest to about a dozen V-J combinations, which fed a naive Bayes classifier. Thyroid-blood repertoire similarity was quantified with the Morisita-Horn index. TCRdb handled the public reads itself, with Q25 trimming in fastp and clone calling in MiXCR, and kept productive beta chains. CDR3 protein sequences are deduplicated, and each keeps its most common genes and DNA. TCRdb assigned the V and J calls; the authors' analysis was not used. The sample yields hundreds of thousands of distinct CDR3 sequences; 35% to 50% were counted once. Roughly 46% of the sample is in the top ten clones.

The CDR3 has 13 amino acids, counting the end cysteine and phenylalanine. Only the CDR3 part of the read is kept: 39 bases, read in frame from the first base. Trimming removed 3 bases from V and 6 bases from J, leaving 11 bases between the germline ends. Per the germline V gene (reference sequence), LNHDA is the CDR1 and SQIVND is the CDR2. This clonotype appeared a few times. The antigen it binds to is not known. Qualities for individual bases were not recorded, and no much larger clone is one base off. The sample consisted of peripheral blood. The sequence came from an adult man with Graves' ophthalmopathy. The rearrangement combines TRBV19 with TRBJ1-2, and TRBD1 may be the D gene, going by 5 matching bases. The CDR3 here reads CASSITQGDGYTF. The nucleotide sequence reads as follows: TGTGCCAGTAGTATCACCCAGGGCGATGGCTACACCTTC.